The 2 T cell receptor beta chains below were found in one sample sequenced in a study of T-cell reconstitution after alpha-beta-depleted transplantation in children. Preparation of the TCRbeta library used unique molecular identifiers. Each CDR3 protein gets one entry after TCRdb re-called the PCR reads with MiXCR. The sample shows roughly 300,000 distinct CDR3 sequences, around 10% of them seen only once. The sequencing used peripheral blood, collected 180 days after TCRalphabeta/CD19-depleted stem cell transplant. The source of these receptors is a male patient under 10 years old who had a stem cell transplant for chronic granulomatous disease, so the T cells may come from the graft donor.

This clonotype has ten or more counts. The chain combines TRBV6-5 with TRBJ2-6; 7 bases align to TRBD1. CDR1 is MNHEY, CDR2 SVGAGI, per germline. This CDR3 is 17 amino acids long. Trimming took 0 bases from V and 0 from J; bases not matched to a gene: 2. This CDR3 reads CASSYSGQPSGANVLTF. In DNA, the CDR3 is TGTGCCAGCAGTTACTCGGGACAGCCCTCTGGGGCCAACGTCCTGACTTTC.

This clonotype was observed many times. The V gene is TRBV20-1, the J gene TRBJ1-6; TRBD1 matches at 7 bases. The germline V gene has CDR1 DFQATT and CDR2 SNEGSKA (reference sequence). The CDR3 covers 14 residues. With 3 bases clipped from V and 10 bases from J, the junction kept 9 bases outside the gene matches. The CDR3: CSARGDRVGSPLHF. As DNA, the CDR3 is TGCAGTGCTAGGGGAGACAGGGTTGGGTCACCCCTCCACTTT.